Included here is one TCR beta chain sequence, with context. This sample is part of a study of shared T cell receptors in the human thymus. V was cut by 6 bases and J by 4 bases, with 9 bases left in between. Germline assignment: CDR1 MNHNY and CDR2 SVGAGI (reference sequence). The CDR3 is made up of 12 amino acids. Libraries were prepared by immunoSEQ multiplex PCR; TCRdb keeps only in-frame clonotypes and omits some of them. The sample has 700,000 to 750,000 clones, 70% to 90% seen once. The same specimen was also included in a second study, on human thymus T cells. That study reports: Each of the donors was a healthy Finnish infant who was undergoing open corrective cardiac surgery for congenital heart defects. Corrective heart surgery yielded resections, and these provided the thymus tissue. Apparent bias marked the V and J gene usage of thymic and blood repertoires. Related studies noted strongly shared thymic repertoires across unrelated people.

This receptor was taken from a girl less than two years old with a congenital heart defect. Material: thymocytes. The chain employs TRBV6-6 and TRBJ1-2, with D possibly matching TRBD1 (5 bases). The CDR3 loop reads CASRTDSYGYTF. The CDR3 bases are TGTGCCAGCAGAACAGACAGCTATGGCTACACCTTC.